What follows is one T cell receptor beta chain and its context. Study processing details: For nucleated cells, counts were estimated from reference gene primer amplification. Sequencing used immunoSEQ multiplex PCR; TCRdb keeps in-frame clones, though not all of them. V, J and clone size reflect that table, while D and trimming were determined from the DNA. The sample contains roughly 140,000 clones, roughly 88% of which appear only once. Germline CDR1 and CDR2: MNHEY and SVGAGI. The length of the CDR3 is 15 residues. V dropped 6 bases and J dropped 6; count of bases not matched to a gene: 10. The record originates from a study of blood T cell repertoires in COVID-19. The overall study: Spain, Italy and the United States supplied samples that represented acute and convalescent COVID-19. Sources were T cells, B-cell-depleted T cells, or PBMCs; the material itself was cDNA or gDNA.

This sequence was found in a man aged 60 to 69 with active or convalescent COVID-19. Sequenced: peripheral blood. The chain joins TRBV6-5 to TRBJ1-2, with TRBD1 identical over 10 bases. The CDR3 loop reads CASSSISGTGDGYTF. The CDR3 DNA reads as TGTGCCAGCAGCTCCATTTCCGGGACAGGGGATGGCTACACCTTC.